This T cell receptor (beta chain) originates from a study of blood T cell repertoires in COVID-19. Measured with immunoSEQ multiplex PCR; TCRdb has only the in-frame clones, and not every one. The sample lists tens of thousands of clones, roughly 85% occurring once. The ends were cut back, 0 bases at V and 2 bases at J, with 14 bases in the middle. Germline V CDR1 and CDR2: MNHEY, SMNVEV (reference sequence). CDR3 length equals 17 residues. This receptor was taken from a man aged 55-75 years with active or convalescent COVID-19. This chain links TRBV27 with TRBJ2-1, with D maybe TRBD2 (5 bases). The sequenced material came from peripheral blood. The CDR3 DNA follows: TGTGCCAGCAGTTTATCGGTTGGGCGGGCGACCTACAATGAGCAGTTCTTC. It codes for CASSLSVGRATYNEQFF.